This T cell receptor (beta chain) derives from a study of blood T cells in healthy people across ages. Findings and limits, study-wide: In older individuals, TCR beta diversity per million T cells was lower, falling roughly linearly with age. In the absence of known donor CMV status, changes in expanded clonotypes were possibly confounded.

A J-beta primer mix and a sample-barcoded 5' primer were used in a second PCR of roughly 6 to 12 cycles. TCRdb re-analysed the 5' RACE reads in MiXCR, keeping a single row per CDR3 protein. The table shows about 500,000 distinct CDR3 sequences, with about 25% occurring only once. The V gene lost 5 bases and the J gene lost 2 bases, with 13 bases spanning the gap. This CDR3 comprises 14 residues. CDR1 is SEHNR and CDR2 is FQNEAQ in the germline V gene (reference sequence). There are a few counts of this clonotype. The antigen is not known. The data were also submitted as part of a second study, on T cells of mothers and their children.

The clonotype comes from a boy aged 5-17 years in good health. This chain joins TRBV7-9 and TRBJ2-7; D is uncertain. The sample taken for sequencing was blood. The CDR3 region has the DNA TGTGCCAGCAGCCCCCAATCGGCAACCTACGAGCAGTACTTC. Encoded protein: CASSPQSATYEQYF.